The 31 T cell receptor beta chains below all came from one sample that was sequenced in a study of response to subunit inactivated influenza vaccine. TCRdb passed the RT-PCR reads through MiXCR, listing each CDR3 protein once. The top ten clones hold around 10% of a sample with around 650,000 distinct CDR3 sequences, approximately 14% of them seen once. The specimen comprised PBMCs from blood, sampled approximately 12 days after vaccination. These receptors came from a man aged 50 or older who received an inactivated influenza vaccine.

The CDR3 sequence is CSASGIGTGVDETQYF. CDR3 coding DNA: TGCAGTGCTAGTGGAATCGGGACAGGGGTCGATGAGACCCAGTACTTC. The genes are TRBV20-1 and TRBJ2-5, with 10 bases that match TRBD1. This CDR3 has 16 residues. Trimming removed 3 bases from V and 5 bases from J; junction bases left unmatched: 12. The germline V gene has CDR1 DFQATT and CDR2 SNEGSKA (reference sequence).

This chain links TRBV2 with TRBJ2-1; 7 bases agree with TRBD2. The V segment lost 6 bases and the J segment 4 bases; nucleotides outside the gene matches: 6. The CDR3 has 14 residues. Germline lookup yields CDR1 SNHLY and CDR2 FYNNEI. CDR3 DNA sequence: TGTGCCAGCAGGATGAGCGGGGTTTACAATGAGCAGTTCTTC. Its protein product is CASRMSGVYNEQFF. Complete variable domain (other parts from reference TRBV2 and TRBJ2-1): EPEVTQTPSHQVTQMGQEVILRCVPISNHLYFYWYRQILGQKVEFLVSFYNNEISEKSEIFDDQFSVERPDGSNFTLKIRSTKLEDSAMYFCASRMSGVYNEQFFGPGTRLTVL.

The CDR3 here is CASSVRQGKTEKLFF. DNA of the CDR3: TGTGCCAGCAGTGTACGACAGGGGAAGACAGAAAAACTGTTTTTT. The V call is TRBV6-1, the J call TRBJ1-4, with 8 bases fitting TRBD1. Per germline, CDR1 MNHNS and CDR2 SASEGT. J gave up 8 bases and V 4 bases, and 9 bases lay outside the gene matches. The CDR3 sequence is 15 residues long.

V is TRBV4-2 and J is TRBJ1-1; D is uncertain. In germline, CDR1 is LGHNA, CDR2 YNFKEQ. Trimming stripped 1 base from V and 6 bases from J, with 15 bases between. The CDR3 runs to 15 residues. CDR3 residues: CASSQVSRRMSEAFF. DNA of the CDR3: TGTGCCAGCAGCCAAGTTTCTAGGAGGATGTCTGAAGCTTTCTTT.

This clonotype was picked up a small number of times. V and J are TRBV12-3 or TRBV12-4 and TRBJ2-1; D gene ambiguous. The CDR3 runs to 13 residues. Deletions cut 6 bases from V and 5 bases from J, with 11 bases between. CDR3 nucleotides: TGTGCCAGCAGACAAGAAGCCCACAATGAGCAGTTCTTC. Translated: CASRQEAHNEQFF.

This clonotype was detected only a few times. The chain links TRBV7-9 to TRBJ2-7; 10 nucleotides align to TRBD2. J lost 5 bases, V lost 5 bases, and 15 bases had no gene match. The CDR3 has 17 amino acids. Per germline, CDR1 SEHNR and CDR2 FQNEAQ (reference sequence). The CDR3 DNA is TGTGCCAGCAGCCCAATAACCGCTAGCGGGAGATTGAACGAGCAGTACTTC. Translating it yields CASSPITASGRLNEQYF.

This clonotype came up a few times. The gene calls are TRBV25-1 and TRBJ2-1, with D perhaps TRBD2 (6 bases). Trimming removed 7 bases at V and 8 bases at J, with 12 bases between. CDR1 is MGHDK, CDR2 SYGVNS, per germline. The CDR3 length is 12 residues. The CDR3 reads CASNRGTDEQFF. CDR3 sequence (DNA): TGTGCCAGCAACCGGGGGACCGATGAGCAGTTCTTC. Filled out from reference TRBV25-1 and TRBJ2-1, the complete variable domain reads EADIYQTPRYLVIGTGKKITLECSQTMGHDKMYWYQQDPGMELHLIHYSYGVNSTEKGDLSSESTVSRIRTEHFPLTLESARPSHTSQYLCASNRGTDEQFFGPGTRLTVL.

Ten or more counts support this clonotype. The rearrangement joins TRBV6-1 to TRBJ1-5; TRBD1 matches at 7 bases. The V segment lost 7 bases and the J segment 4 bases; nucleotides outside the gene matches: 10. Germline CDR1 MNHNS, CDR2 SASEGT. The CDR3 consists of 15 residues. This CDR3 is CASTEGQGVNQPQHF. For the CDR3, the DNA is TGTGCCAGCACCGAAGGGCAGGGGGTTAATCAGCCCCAGCATTTT.

This chain uses TRBV27 with TRBJ2-2; D unresolved. V gave up 0 bases and J gave up 4 bases, with 12 bases separating them. This CDR3 has 16 residues. Germline assignment: CDR1 MNHEY and CDR2 SMNVEV (reference sequence). CDR3 region: CASSLSTFQGTGELFF. The CDR3 DNA reads TGTGCCAGCAGTTTATCCACCTTCCAAGGCACCGGGGAGCTGTTTTTT.

This clonotype occurred a few times. This chain connects TRBV6-2 or TRBV6-3 to TRBJ1-1; 9 bases are a match to TRBD1. Germline CDR1 and CDR2: MNHEY and SVGEGT. The CDR3 is 14 amino acids. After removal of 6 bases from V and 5 bases from J, the junction contained 7 bases not matched to a gene. The DNA for the CDR3 is TGTGCCAGCAGGGAGGACAGGGGCGGGACTGAAGCTTTCTTT. Translated: CASREDRGGTEAFF.

This clonotype came up a few times. V gene TRBV4-3 combines with J gene TRBJ2-1; TRBD1 matches at 7 bases. The V and J ends lost 3 bases and 9 bases, in that order; junction bases with no gene match: 5. This CDR3 region has 13 residues. Germline-derived CDR1 and CDR2 are LGHNA and YSLEER. DNA of the CDR3: TGCGCCAGCAGCCAGGAGACAGGGTCTGAGCAGTTCTTC. Protein sequence: CASSQETGSEQFF.

This clonotype turned up a few times. The V and J genes are TRBV10-2 and TRBJ1-4, with 7 nucleotides matching TRBD1. Germline trimming cut 6 bases from V and 7 bases from J; bases unmatched to any gene: 8. This CDR3 is built from 14 residues. Germline values: CDR1 WSHSY, CDR2 SAAADI. Here the CDR3 reads CASRRQGEGEKLFF. The CDR3 DNA is TGCGCCAGCAGAAGACAGGGCGAAGGTGAAAAACTGTTTTTT.

The chain recombines TRBV7-9 with TRBJ1-4; no clear D gene. Trimming stripped 5 bases from V and 8 bases from J, with 6 bases between. CDR3 length equals 11 residues. Germline CDR1 SEHNR, CDR2 FQNEAQ (reference sequence). The CDR3 DNA follows: TGTGCCAGCAGCCGGGAGGAAAAACTGTTTTTT. Translating it yields CASSREEKLFF.

The rearrangement joins TRBV12-3 or TRBV12-4 to TRBJ2-4; 9 bases fit TRBD1. Trimming cost V 6 bases and J 9 bases; bases outside gene matches: 6. The CDR3 sequence is 13 residues long. The DNA of the CDR3 is TGTGCCAGCAGACCGACAGGGGGTGGCATTCAGTACTTC. This codes for CASRPTGGGIQYF.

The CDR3 DNA sequence: TGTGCCAGCACCGAGTCAGATACGCAGTATTTT. The encoded protein is CASTESDTQYF. The J gene is TRBJ2-3, the V gene TRBV6-6; D unclear. Germline lookup yields CDR1 MNHNY and CDR2 SVGAGI (reference sequence). This CDR3 is 11 amino acids long. Trimming cost V 7 bases and J 4 bases, with 6 bases left between them.

The genes are TRBV12-3 or TRBV12-4 and TRBJ2-3, with D perhaps matching TRBD2 (6 bases). V lost 7 bases and J lost 7, with 12 bases in between. This CDR3 contains 12 residues. DNA for the CDR3: TGTGCCAGCACCTCGGGGGTTCATACGCAGTATTTT. Translated, it gives CASTSGVHTQYF.

The chain is built from TRBV20-1 and TRBJ2-5; TRBD1 is a possible D gene (6 bases). The CDR3 contains 14 residues. Germline assignment: CDR1 DFQATT and CDR2 SNEGSKA (reference sequence). V lost 4 bases, J lost 5 bases, and 17 bases lay in between. The CDR3 DNA is TGCAGTGCTACAAGGACAGCCGGGTGGGAGACCCAGTACTTC. Its translation: CSATRTAGWETQYF.

The chain joins TRBV7-2 to TRBJ2-1; D ambiguous. The CDR3 contains 14 residues. The V end lost 8 bases, the J end lost 0 bases, and 11 bases lay between the germline ends. Germline V gene sequence: CDR1 SGHTA, CDR2 FQGNSA. CDR3 sequence: CASGRRSSYNEQFF. CDR3 coding DNA: TGTGCCAGCGGTAGACGGAGCTCCTACAATGAGCAGTTCTTC. The full variable domain, rest sourced from reference TRBV7-2 and TRBJ2-1, is GAGVSQSPSNKVTEKGKDVELRCDPISGHTALYWYRQSLGQGLEFLIYFQGNSAPDKSGLPSDRFSAERTGGSVSTLTIQRTQQEDSAVYLCASGRRSSYNEQFFGPGTRLTVL.

The chain recombines TRBV15 with TRBJ2-2; D may correspond to TRBD1 or TRBD2 (5 bases each). Trimming shortened V by 0 bases and J by 7 bases, and 9 bases separated the two germline ends. The CDR3 runs to 14 residues. Germline CDR1 LNHNV, CDR2 YYDKDF (reference sequence). CDR3 nucleotide sequence: TGTGCCACCAGCAGAGATCAGGGAGTCGGGGAGCTGTTTTTT. It is translated as CATSRDQGVGELFF.

This clonotype was seen only a few times. The V gene is TRBV7-2, the J gene TRBJ2-7; TRBD1 matches 7 bases. The CDR3 is 15 amino acids. Germline CDR1 is SGHTA and CDR2 is FQGNSA. Trimming at V came to 2 bases and at J to 2 bases, leaving 6 bases not matched to a gene. CDR3 sequence reads: CASSLSEGAPYEQYF. CDR3 nucleotide sequence: TGTGCCAGCAGCTTAAGTGAGGGGGCCCCCTACGAGCAGTACTTC.

This clonotype was detected only a few times. The V gene is TRBV20-1, the J gene TRBJ2-3; D gene uncertain. The germline V gene has CDR1 DFQATT and CDR2 SNEGSKA (reference sequence). V was shortened by 0 bases and J by 0 bases, with 10 bases between the two germline ends. There are 15 residues in the CDR3. CDR3 bases: TGCAGTGCTAGAGACCACACGCAAAGCACAGATACGCAGTATTTT. Translated, it gives CSARDHTQSTDTQYF.

This clonotype was seen a handful of times. The chain has TRBV24-1 and TRBJ2-2, with D perhaps matching TRBD1 (6 bases). V was pared by 7 bases and J by 3 bases, with 8 bases between. The CDR3 consists of 13 residues. Germline CDR1 is KGHDR and CDR2 is SFDVKD. The CDR3 is CATRDSHTGELFF. In DNA, the CDR3 is TGTGCCACCAGGGACAGTCACACCGGGGAGCTGTTTTTT.

This clonotype was counted between two and nine times. V gene TRBV6-5 combines with J gene TRBJ1-5; D is possibly TRBD1 (5 bases). V dropped 9 bases and J dropped 2 bases, with 8 bases sitting between them. The CDR3 has 12 amino acids. Germline lookup yields CDR1 MNHEY and CDR2 SVGAGI. The CDR3 sequence is CASQGGNQPQHF. The CDR3 DNA follows: TGTGCCAGTCAGGGTGGCAATCAGCCCCAGCATTTT.

A few counts support this clonotype. The rearrangement joins TRBV20-1 to TRBJ2-5, with 7 bases that match TRBD2. The CDR3 has 15 amino acids. CDR1 is DFQATT and CDR2 is SNEGSKA in the germline V gene (reference sequence). J lost 2 bases, V lost 3 bases, and 9 bases had no gene match. This chain's CDR3 is CSASPSGDLQETQYF. The CDR3 DNA is TGCAGTGCTAGTCCCAGCGGGGACCTACAAGAGACCCAGTACTTC.

The rearrangement uses TRBV27 and TRBJ2-5; D tentatively fits TRBD1 or TRBD2 (5 bases each). The CDR3 has 14 residues. V dropped 7 bases and J dropped 5 bases, with 17 bases sitting between them. Germline CDR1 and CDR2: MNHEY and SMNVEV (reference sequence). The CDR3 spells CASKSEGFRETQYF. The CDR3 coding sequence is TGTGCCAGCAAGTCCGAGGGGTTTCGGGAGACCCAGTACTTC.

This clonotype showed up just a few times. The chain links TRBV20-1 to TRBJ2-3, with 7 positions matching TRBD2. Germline lookup yields CDR1 DFQATT and CDR2 SNEGSKA (reference sequence). J gave up 0 bases and V 6 bases, and 6 bases lay outside the gene matches. This CDR3 has 14 residues. The CDR3 spells CSAASSGSTDTQYF. The CDR3 bases are TGCAGTGCAGCCTCTAGCGGAAGCACAGATACGCAGTATTTT.

In this sample, this clonotype turned up many times. The CDR3 DNA sequence: TGTGCCAGCACTCTAGAGGAGGGTGTTGGGGCCAACGTCCTGACTTTC. This translates into CASTLEEGVGANVLTF. The chain has TRBV6-2 or TRBV6-3 and TRBJ2-6, with D maybe TRBD2 (6 bases). Trimming removed 7 bases from V and 3 bases from J, with 16 bases in between. The CDR3 length is 16 residues. The germline CDR1 and CDR2 sequences are MNHEY and SVGEGT.

This clonotype was detected ten times or more. CDR3 DNA sequence: TGCGCCAGCAGCTTGCCTGGGACGATGGGGGAGCAGTACTTC. This sequence encodes CASSLPGTMGEQYF. The rearrangement joins TRBV5-1 to TRBJ2-7; D may match TRBD1 or TRBD2 (5 bases each). CDR1 and CDR2 (germline): SGHRS, YFSETQ. The V end lost 1 base, the J end lost 7 bases, and 15 bases lay between the germline ends. This CDR3 is 14 amino acids long.

Comments on this clonotype: At one boundary the junction diverges from the germline segment, which might be a read error. This chain joins TRBV6-5 and TRBJ1-2, with TRBD1 matching over 10 bases. The CDR3 loop spans 12 amino acids. Germline V gene data show CDR1 as MNHEY and CDR2 as SVGAGI. The CDR3 reads CASSAGTGAHSF. The CDR3 DNA reads as TGTGCCAGCAGTGCCGGGACAGGGGCTCACTCCTTC.

This rearrangement joins TRBV24-1 to TRBJ2-7; D is perhaps TRBD2 (6 bases). The germline gives CDR1 KGHDR, CDR2 SFDVKD. V was clipped by 3 bases and J by 2 bases, with 13 bases between them. The length of the CDR3 is 15 residues. This chain's CDR3 is CATSDPSDGAYEQYF. For the CDR3, the DNA is TGTGCCACCAGTGATCCTAGCGATGGGGCCTACGAGCAGTACTTC.

The rearrangement uses TRBV6-1 and TRBJ1-1, with D maybe TRBD1 (5 bases). Germline CDR1 and CDR2: MNHNS and SASEGT. V lost 3 bases, J lost 7 bases, and 12 bases lay in between. The CDR3 totals 13 residues. CDR3 residues: CASSERPGGEAFF. In DNA form, the CDR3 reads TGTGCCAGCAGTGAGAGACCTGGGGGTGAAGCTTTCTTT.